The rows below give T cell receptor beta chains drawn from one sample of a study of blood T cell repertoires in COVID-19. Only in-frame clones appear in the TCRdb table, and some are missing; sequencing was by immunoSEQ multiplex PCR. Found here are about 220,000 clones, approximately 80% of them singletons; the top ten hold 1.3%. Material for sequencing was PBMCs or T cells enriched from blood (not recorded which). These receptors were collected from a middle-aged woman with acute COVID-19. The CDR3 runs from the conserved cysteine through the conserved F or W. The D gene is left open where the match is weak. Clone size is not always given. Where it is, it says once, few, many or a class for expanded clones.

V	J	size	length	D	DNA	CDR3
TRBV4-2	TRBJ2-7	NA	16	TRBD2	TGTGCCAGCAGCCTGCCTGCCGGCGGGAGGGCCTACGAGCAGTACTTC	CASSLPAGGRAYEQYF
TRBV4-1	TRBJ2-3	NA	15	TRBD1	TGCGCCAGCAGCCAAGGGGGTGCAGGGGGCGATACGCAGTATTTT	CASSQGGAGGDTQYF
TRBV3-1/TRBV3-2	TRBJ2-5	NA	15	NA	TGTGCCAGCAGCCGCAACGGGGGAAGACAAGAGACCCAGTACTTC	CASSRNGGRQETQYF
TRBV15	TRBJ1-4	NA	15	TRBD1	TGTGCCACCAGCAGTAGGACAGGGGATTGGGAAAAACTGTTTTTT	CATSSRTGDWEKLFF
TRBV10-3	TRBJ1-1	NA	14	NA	TGTGCCATCAGTGAGACAGGGCAGGGAACTGAAGCTTTCTTT	CAISETGQGTEAFF
TRBV14	TRBJ1-1	once	15	NA	TGTGCCAGCAGCCCCGGGGGGGCCCGAGGCACTGAAGCTTTCTTT	CASSPGGARGTEAFF
TRBV7-9	TRBJ1-5	NA	14	NA	TGTGCCAGCAGCTTGGGGGCGATCAATCAGCCCCAGCATTTT	CASSLGAINQPQHF
TRBV12-3/TRBV12-4	TRBJ1-1	NA	13	NA	TGTGCCAGCAAGGACAGCCTGAACACTGAAGCTTTCTTT	CASKDSLNTEAFF
TRBV7-2	TRBJ1-6	few	14	NA	TGTGCCAGCAGCTTTCCGGGTCTCTTTTCACCCCTCCACTTT	CASSFPGLFSPLHF
TRBV5-1	TRBJ1-2	NA	16	TRBD1	TGCGCCAGCAGCGACCAAAACAGGGGGCGTACCTATGGCTACACCTTC	CASSDQNRGRTYGYTF
TRBV19	TRBJ1-5	NA	14	NA	TGTGCCAGTAGTATAAGGGGTCCCAATCAGCCCCAGCATTTT	CASSIRGPNQPQHF
TRBV30	TRBJ2-1	NA	12	NA	TGTGCCATTGGAGGTGTCTACAATGAGCAGTTCTTC	CAIGGVYNEQFF
TRBV19	TRBJ2-2	NA	12	TRBD1	TGTGCCACACAGGGGGACACCGGGGAGCTGTTTTTT	CATQGDTGELFF
TRBV3-1/TRBV3-2	TRBJ1-4	NA	14	NA	TGTGCCAGCAGCCACCGGCAGGGTGGTGAAAAACTGTTTTTT	CASSHRQGGEKLFF
TRBV11-2	TRBJ1-4	few	15	NA	TGTGCCAGCAGCTTAGAACAGGCCCTTAATGAAAAACTGTTTTTT	CASSLEQALNEKLFF
TRBV10-3	TRBJ2-2	NA	13	NA	TGTGCCATCAGTGGGACTGAGACCGGGGAGCTGTTTTTT	CAISGTETGELFF
TRBV5-8	TRBJ2-7	NA	15	TRBD2	TGTGCCAGCAGTCCCGGACTAGGGACCTCCTACGAGCAGTACTTC	CASSPGLGTSYEQYF
TRBV11-3	TRBJ2-7	NA	16	TRBD1	TGTGCCAGCAGCTTAGAACGGACAGGGGTAGCCTACGAGCAGTACTTC	CASSLERTGVAYEQYF
TRBV7-8	TRBJ1-6	NA	14	NA	TGTGCCAGCAGCTTGACAGCGCCAAATTCACCCCTCCACTTT	CASSLTAPNSPLHF
TRBV7-2	TRBJ1-2	many	15	TRBD1	TGTGCCAGCAGCCGGACAGGGGGCAAGTTTTATGGCTACACCTTC	CASSRTGGKFYGYTF
TRBV18	TRBJ2-2	NA	13	NA	TGTGCCAGCTCGGCCGCGGAAGTAGGGGAGCTGTTTTTT	CASSAAEVGELFF
TRBV7-8	TRBJ1-5	few	16	NA	TGTGCCAGCAGCTTAGCAGGGACATATAGCAATCAGCCCCAGCATTTT	CASSLAGTYSNQPQHF
TRBV27	TRBJ2-7	few	16	NA	TGTGCCAGCAGTTTATCGGGAGCAGGAGGTAGAGACGAGCAGTACTTC	CASSLSGAGGRDEQYF
TRBV6-5	TRBJ1-5	NA	14	NA	TGTGCCAGCAGACTAGACAGGTCTAATCAGCCCCAGCATTTT	CASRLDRSNQPQHF
TRBV6-5	TRBJ2-7	NA	14	NA	TGTGCCAGCAGCCTAGGCTCTGGAGGTTACGAGCAGTACTTC	CASSLGSGGYEQYF
TRBV9	TRBJ1-3	NA	15	TRBD1	TGTGCCAGCAGCGTAGAAAGGCACAGGGGCGACACCATATATTTT	CASSVERHRGDTIYF
TRBV6-1	TRBJ2-1	NA	13	NA	TGTGCCAGCAGTGATCAGGCGTACAATGAGCAGTTCTTC	CASSDQAYNEQFF
TRBV3-1/TRBV3-2	TRBJ1-2	NA	14	NA	TGTGCCAGCAGCCATGTACAGGGTAGTCGTGGCTACACCTTC	CASSHVQGSRGYTF
TRBV5-1	TRBJ2-5	NA	14	TRBD2	TGCGCCAGCAGCTTGGGACGGGGGGTGGAGACCCAGTACTTC	CASSLGRGVETQYF
TRBV7-8	TRBJ1-3	NA	14	TRBD1	TGTGCCAGCAGCCGGGACAGCTCTGGAAACACCATATATTTT	CASSRDSSGNTIYF
TRBV24-1	TRBJ1-5	NA	14	NA	TGTGCCACCAGTGAAGCAGGGTCGAGTCAGCCCCAGCATTTT	CATSEAGSSQPQHF
TRBV27	TRBJ1-5	NA	14	NA	TGTGCCAGCAGTGGAAGGGGGAGCGGTCAGCCCCAGCATTTT	CASSGRGSGQPQHF
TRBV5-6	TRBJ1-2	NA	14	TRBD1	TGTGCCAGCAGCTATCAGGGACAGGACTATGGCTACACCTTC	CASSYQGQDYGYTF